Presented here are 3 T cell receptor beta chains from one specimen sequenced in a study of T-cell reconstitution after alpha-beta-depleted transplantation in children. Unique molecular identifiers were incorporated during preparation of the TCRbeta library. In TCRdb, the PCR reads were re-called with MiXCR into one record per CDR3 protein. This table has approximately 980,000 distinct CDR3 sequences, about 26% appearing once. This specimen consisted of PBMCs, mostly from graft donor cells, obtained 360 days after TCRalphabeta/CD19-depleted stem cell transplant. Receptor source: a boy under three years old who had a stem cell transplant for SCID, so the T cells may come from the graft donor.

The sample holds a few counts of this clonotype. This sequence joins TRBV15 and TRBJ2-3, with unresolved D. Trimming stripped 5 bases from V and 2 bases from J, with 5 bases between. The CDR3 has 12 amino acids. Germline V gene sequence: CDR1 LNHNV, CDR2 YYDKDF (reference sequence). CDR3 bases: TGTGCCACCAGCCCGACCACAGATACGCAGTATTTT. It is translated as CATSPTTDTQYF.

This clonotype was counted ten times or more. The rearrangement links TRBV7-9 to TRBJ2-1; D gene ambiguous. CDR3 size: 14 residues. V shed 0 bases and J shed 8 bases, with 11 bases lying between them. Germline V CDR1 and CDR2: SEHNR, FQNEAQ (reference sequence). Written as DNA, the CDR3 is TGTGCCAGCAGCTTAGCGGTAGTCCCACATGAGCAGTTCTTC. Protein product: CASSLAVVPHEQFF. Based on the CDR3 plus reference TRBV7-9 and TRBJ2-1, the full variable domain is DTGVSQNPRHKITKRGQNVTFRCDPISEHNRLYWYRQTLGQGPEFLTYFQNEAQLEKSRLLSDRFSAERPKGSFSTLEIQRTEQGDSAMYLCASSLAVVPHEQFFGPGTRLTVL.

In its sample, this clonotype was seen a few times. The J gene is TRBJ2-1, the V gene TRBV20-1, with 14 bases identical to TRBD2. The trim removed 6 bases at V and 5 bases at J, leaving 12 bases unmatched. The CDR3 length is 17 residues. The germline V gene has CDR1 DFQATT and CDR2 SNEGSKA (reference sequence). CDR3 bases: TGCAGTGCCCTCCGGGGCTGGGGACTAGCGGGGGACAATGAGCAGTTCTTC. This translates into CSALRGWGLAGDNEQFF.